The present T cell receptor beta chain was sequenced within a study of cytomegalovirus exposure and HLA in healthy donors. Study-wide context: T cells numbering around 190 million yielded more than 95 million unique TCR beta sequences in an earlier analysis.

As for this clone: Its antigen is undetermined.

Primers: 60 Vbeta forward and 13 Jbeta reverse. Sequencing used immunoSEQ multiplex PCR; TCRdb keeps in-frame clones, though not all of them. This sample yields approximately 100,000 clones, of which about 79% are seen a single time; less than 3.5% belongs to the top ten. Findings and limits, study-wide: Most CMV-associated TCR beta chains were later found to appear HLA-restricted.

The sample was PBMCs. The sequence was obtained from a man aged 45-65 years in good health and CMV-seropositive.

Here the CDR3 DNA reads TGTGCCAGCAGTGAAGAACGGGAGTATCACACCGGGGAGCTGTTTTTT. It translates to CASSEEREYHTGELFF. This rearrangement joins TRBV6-1 to TRBJ2-2, with a weak D call TRBD2 (6 bases). The length of the CDR3 is 16 residues. Germline loops: CDR1 MNHNS, CDR2 SASEGT. The germline V and J ends were trimmed by 1 base and 3 bases, with 12 bases remaining between them.